This T cell receptor beta chain was captured in a study of blood T cells in healthy people across ages. Isolated per sample were at least 7 million PBMCs. Per sample, at least 6 micrograms of total RNA were extracted. The germline V gene encodes CDR1 MNHEY and CDR2 SMNVEV (reference sequence). This CDR3 spans 15 amino acids. On this clonotype: Sequence at one end of the junction differs from germline and may be a read error.

The second PCR ran about 6 to 11 cycles with a sample-barcoded 5' primer and J-beta primers. MiXCR, run by TCRdb on the 5' RACE reads, gives a single entry per CDR3 protein. The sample includes almost 1 million distinct CDR3 sequences, just over 50% of them seen just once. The rearrangement links TRBV27 to TRBJ2-5; TRBD1 matches 10 bases. Sequenced: blood. This receptor was taken from a woman aged 55-70 years in good health. Here the CDR3 DNA reads TGTGCCAACAGTTCGCTCGGGACAGGGGTCGAAGAGCAGTACTTC. This encodes CANSSLGTGVEEQYF.